The sequence of this T cell receptor beta chain was determined in a study of cytomegalovirus exposure and HLA in healthy donors. Study-level points and caveats: The authors later found most CMV-associated TCR beta chains appeared HLA-restricted. In an earlier analysis, in some 500 donors, most V segments appeared productive either ~87% or ~30% of the time.

This CDR3 contains 14 residues. Trimming took 5 bases from V and 4 from J, leaving 11 bases between them. Germline CDR1 SGHTA, CDR2 FQGNSA. PCR involved 60 Vbeta and 13 Jbeta primers. Some clones are missing from TCRdb's copy, which holds only in-frame ones; the method was immunoSEQ multiplex PCR. The repertoire has 100,000 to 150,000 clones, more than 65% of them found once; the top ten carry about 1.8%. To note about this clone: What it binds is not known.

This chain links TRBV7-2 with TRBJ1-4; maybe TRBD1 (5 bases). The sequence derives from a man in his late teens or twenties in good health and CMV-seronegative. Input material: PBMCs. The CDR3 coding sequence is TGTGCCAGCAGCCCCGACAGAGTTAATGAAAAACTGTTTTTT. The encoded protein is CASSPDRVNEKLFF.